The present T cell receptor beta chain was sequenced within a study of CD8 T cells in Susac syndrome (dated by TCRdb to about 2019). Background on the whole study: Whether CD8+ T cell activation and differentiation in Susac syndrome was antigen driven was tested using repertoire sequencing.

Overall results and qualifications from the work: The number of individuals in the TCR sequencing and HLA analysis was acknowledged as relatively small.

The CDR3, cysteine through phenylalanine, is 14 amino acids long. The DNA shown is the 42-base CDR3, in frame from base 1. V lost 0 bases and J lost 4 bases; the stretch between them is 7 bases long. CDR1 and CDR2, looked up from the germline V gene, are SGHAT and FQNNGV. RNA was extracted using the RNeasy kit, and about 0.45 to 1 ug of the RNA was reverse transcribed with random hexamers. The immunoSEQ multiplex PCR assay, which covers 54 Vbeta and 13 Jbeta segments, was used to amplify TCR beta CDR3 regions. To correct PCR amplification bias, a synthetic template baseline was used for both primer optimization and computational correction. The original pipeline was this. Only productive sequences were kept, with reads annotated to V, D and J genes according to IMGT and analyzed in immunoSEQ Analyzer. Clonality was computed as one minus Shannon entropy normalized by log2 of the number of productive unique sequences. For each patient and control, public and private clones were evaluated among the 100 most prevalent clones. Clones were defined as Susac-specific when absent from the healthy and MS cohorts, from about 1,100 published viral clones and from other ImmuneACCESS disease sequences. Starting from the raw public reads, TCRdb applied fastp trimming at Q25, assembled clones with MiXCR and retained in-frame beta chains. Each CDR3 protein appears once, grouped with its most common genes and DNA. TCRdb's processing, not the study's, gives the V and J calls here. This sample comprises roughly 70,000 distinct CDR3 sequences, nearly 96% of them detected only once. Over 0.09% of the sample is in the top ten clones.

High-throughput TCR beta sequencing profiled peripheral blood CD8+ and CD4+ T cells from healthy donors, Susac syndrome patients and multiple sclerosis patients. Multiple sclerosis controls were treatment-naive patients with stable or active relapsing-remitting disease fulfilling revised McDonald criteria. CD8+ TEMRA cells were enriched by FACS, while bulk CD8+ and CD4+ T cells were purified by magnetic negative isolation. Blood was drawn into EDTA tubes, processed within 24 hours, and PBMCs were isolated by density gradient centrifugation. PBMCs intended for TCR sequencing were cryopreserved in liquid nitrogen and were subsequently thawed in a 37 degrees C water bath. The sorted or isolated CD4+, CD8+ and CD8+ TEMRA cells reached a purity of at least 90%. On this clonotype itself: What this receptor recognizes is not known. The sample holds no much larger clone one base away, and base qualities are not on file.

This receptor was obtained from a human donor with multiple sclerosis. Here the chain combines TRBV11-2 and TRBJ1-5; the D gene is unclear. The sample taken for sequencing was CD4+ T cells from PBMCs. Here the CDR3 is given as CASSLERVNQPQHF. The nucleotides are TGTGCCAGCAGCTTAGAGAGGGTAAATCAGCCCCAGCATTTT.